The 27 T cell receptor beta chains in this list originate from one sample, sequenced in a study of Ad26.COV2.S vaccination and SARS-CoV-2 variants. The treatment here: about 20 received Ad26.COV2.S at low or high dose, single or two shots; 5 received placebo; per-sample allocation not given. Each sample was drawn 63 days after the first injection (of vaccine or placebo). TCRdb's table, derived via immunoSEQ multiplex PCR, lists solely in-frame clones and lacks some. The sample lists around 300,000 clones; 80% to 90% were seen once. The sequencing used peripheral blood, collected in a trial of Ad26.COV2.S vaccine versus placebo. These TCRs come from a person between 18 and 65 years old who received the Ad26.COV2.S COVID-19 vaccine or a placebo.

The gene calls are TRBV15 and TRBJ2-2, with D tentatively TRBD1 (6 bases). Germline CDR1 LNHNV, CDR2 YYDKDF (reference sequence). The CDR3 is made up of 15 amino acids. V was pared by 1 base and J by 3 bases, with 9 bases between. The CDR3: CATSRVGQHTGELFF. The DNA for the CDR3 is TGTGCCACCAGCAGAGTCGGACAGCACACCGGGGAGCTGTTTTTT.

V and J are TRBV18 and TRBJ2-7, with D unclear. There are 15 residues in the CDR3. Trimming stripped 2 bases from V and 6 bases from J, with 17 bases between. In germline, CDR1 is KGHSH, CDR2 LQKENI. The DNA for the CDR3 is TGTGCCAGCTCACCAATGACCAAAAAGGGTGGCGAGCAGTACTTC. This gives the protein CASSPMTKKGGEQYF. Looking up the rest from reference TRBV18 and TRBJ2-7 gives the full variable domain: NAGVMQNPRHLVRRRGQEARLRCSPMKGHSHVYWYRQLPEEGLKFMVYLQKENIIDESGMPKERFSAEFPKEGPSILRIQQVVRGDSAAYFCASSPMTKKGGEQYFGPGTRLTVT.

The gene calls are TRBV3-1 (or the pseudogene TRBV3-2) and TRBJ2-3, with D unresolved. CDR1 is LGHDT and CDR2 is YNNKEL in the germline V gene (reference sequence). V shed 5 bases and J shed 4 bases, with 19 bases lying between them. The CDR3 length is 16 residues. CDR3 coding DNA: TGTGCCAGCAGCACTCGGGCCCAGACCCGCCCAGATACGCAGTATTTT. This sequence encodes CASSTRAQTRPDTQYF.

The chain carries TRBV5-1 and TRBJ1-1, with D possibly matching TRBD1 (5 bases). This CDR3 has 14 residues. The germline V gene encodes CDR1 SGHRS and CDR2 YFSETQ. Trimming left V 5 bases short and J 4 bases short, with 15 bases between. CDR3 loop: CASSREGRGTEAFF. In nucleotides, the CDR3 is TGCGCCAGCAGTAGGGAGGGGCGAGGCACTGAAGCTTTCTTT.

The gene calls are TRBV6-2 or TRBV6-3 and TRBJ2-7; 8 bases align to TRBD1. Germline V gene lookup returns CDR1 MNHEY and CDR2 SVGEGT. The CDR3 spans 13 residues. V shed 0 bases, J shed 6 bases, and the junction held 1 base outside the gene matches. The CDR3 sequence is CASSYSTGGEQYF. Written as DNA, the CDR3 is TGTGCCAGCAGTTACTCAACAGGGGGCGAGCAGTACTTC.

The chain links TRBV2 to TRBJ1-5; D unclear. Trimming took off 8 bases at V and 7 bases at J, with 15 bases between the two ends. Germline lookup yields CDR1 SNHLY and CDR2 FYNNEI. The CDR3 sequence is 13 residues long. The CDR3 loop is CASGPIGGQPQHF. In nucleotides, the CDR3 is TGTGCCAGCGGACCGATAGGAGGGCAGCCCCAGCATTTT.

The V call is TRBV6-6, the J call TRBJ1-3; 7 positions match TRBD1. The V segment lost 7 bases and the J segment 2 bases; nucleotides outside the gene matches: 5. The CDR3 covers 14 residues. Germline values: CDR1 MNHNY, CDR2 SVGAGI (reference sequence). For the CDR3, the DNA is TGTGCCAGCACCGCAGGGGGGACTGGAAACACCATATATTTT. Protein: CASTAGGTGNTIYF.

The genes are TRBV9 and TRBJ1-1, with no clear D. Looked up from germline, CDR1 is SGDLS and CDR2 is YYNGEE. Trimming took off 0 bases at V and 0 bases at J, with 3 bases between the two ends. This CDR3 has 13 amino acids. The DNA for the CDR3 is TGTGCCAGCAGCGTAGACCTGAACACTGAAGCTTTCTTT. Translated, it gives CASSVDLNTEAFF.

The chain recombines TRBV9 with TRBJ1-2; 7 nucleotides line up with TRBD1. Germline CDR1 and CDR2: SGDLS and YYNGEE. V dropped 1 base and J dropped 0; count of bases not matched to a gene: 12. The CDR3 has 18 residues. CDR3 DNA sequence: TGTGCCAGCAGCGTACAAGCTCCAGGGGGGAGCCCTAACTATGGCTACACCTTC. Translated: CASSVQAPGGSPNYGYTF.

For this clone: This sample also contains other DNA sequences that code for the same CDR3. The rearrangement uses TRBV28 and TRBJ2-2; weak D call: TRBD2 (5 bases). Germline CDR1 reads MDHEN; CDR2 reads SYDVKM. The CDR3 sequence is 13 residues long. V lost 2 bases and J 4 bases, leaving 5 bases between the germline ends. The CDR3 bases are TGTGCCAGCAGTTTACGGGGCACCGGGGAGCTGTTTTTT. This gives the protein CASSLRGTGELFF.

V gene TRBV28 combines with J gene TRBJ1-2; the D gene is possibly TRBD1 (5 bases). The V end lost 11 bases, the J end lost 4 bases, and 20 bases lay between the germline ends. Germline assignment: CDR1 MDHEN and CDR2 SYDVKM. This CDR3 comprises 14 residues. The CDR3 spells CAPAGWELGYGYTF. The CDR3 DNA reads TGTGCCCCAGCAGGGTGGGAGTTGGGCTATGGCTACACCTTC.

This sequence joins TRBV4-3 and TRBJ2-1, with D perhaps matching TRBD1 (6 bases). Germline assignment: CDR1 LGHNA and CDR2 YSLEER. V was cut by 3 bases and J by 0 bases, with 9 bases left in between. The CDR3 is 15 residues long. The CDR3 sequence: CASSQDRSSYNEQFF. The CDR3 nucleotides read TGCGCCAGCAGCCAGGACAGAAGCTCCTACAATGAGCAGTTCTTC.

This sequence joins TRBV30 and TRBJ2-3; no clear D gene. Germline-derived CDR1 and CDR2 are GTSNPN and SVGIG (reference sequence). V was pared by 2 bases and J by 1 base, with 7 bases between. The CDR3 is made up of 13 amino acids. Here the CDR3 DNA reads TGTGCCTGGAGTTCGGGTGGCACAGATACGCAGTATTTT. Encoded protein: CAWSSGGTDTQYF.

The chain uses TRBV28 and TRBJ2-5, with a weak D call TRBD2 (6 bases). This CDR3 region has 14 residues. Germline V gives CDR1 MDHEN, CDR2 SYDVKM. V dropped 3 bases and J dropped 3 bases, with 11 bases sitting between them. The CDR3 loop is CASSFWTTKETQYF. CDR3 nucleotides: TGTGCCAGCAGTTTCTGGACTACAAAAGAGACCCAGTACTTC.

The chain couples TRBV7-9 to TRBJ2-3; D is uncertain. Germline assignment: CDR1 SEHNR and CDR2 FQNEAQ (reference sequence). Trimming stripped 4 bases from V and 2 bases from J, with 4 bases between. The CDR3 runs 12 residues. In nucleotides, the CDR3 is TGTGCCAGCAGCTCACTCACAGATACGCAGTATTTT. Translated: CASSSLTDTQYF.

V is TRBV5-4 and J is TRBJ2-3, with TRBD2 matching 10 bases. The CDR3 runs to 18 residues. V was pared by 0 bases and J by 4 bases, with 11 bases of the junction left unmatched. Germline V gives CDR1 SGHNT, CDR2 YYREEE (reference sequence). The CDR3, as DNA: TGTGCCAGCAGCTTGGGCCCAGCGGGAGGGCGGGGCGCAGATACGCAGTATTTT. Translating gives CASSLGPAGGRGADTQYF.

The rearrangement links TRBV4-3 to TRBJ1-4, with TRBD1 identical over 8 bases. Germline V lookup: CDR1 LGHNA, CDR2 YSLEER. CDR3 length: 15 amino acids. V shed 4 bases, J shed 8 bases, and the junction held 9 bases outside the gene matches. This CDR3 reads CASSPHRGFGEKLFF. The CDR3 DNA sequence: TGCGCCAGCAGCCCGCACAGGGGGTTCGGGGAAAAACTGTTTTTT.

The chain combines TRBV13 with TRBJ2-6; 9 bases fit TRBD1. V trimming: 6 bases; J trimming: 2 bases; junction bases outside the gene matches: 2. Germline V gene sequence: CDR1 PRHDT, CDR2 FYEKMQ (reference sequence). CDR3 size: 15 residues. For the CDR3, the DNA is TGTGCCAGCAGACGACAGGGGGCTGGGGCCAACGTCCTGACTTTC. Protein sequence: CASRRQGAGANVLTF.

The chain recombines TRBV7-2 with TRBJ1-1; D possibly corresponds to TRBD1 (5 bases). The CDR3 is 15 amino acids. The V and J ends lost 8 bases and 2 bases respectively, with 18 bases between them. Germline loops: CDR1 SGHTA, CDR2 FQGNSA. CDR3 bases: TGTGCCAGCCCACCTAATCGGGGCGATAACACTGAAGCTTTCTTT. Its translation is CASPPNRGDNTEAFF. The whole variable domain, filled in from reference TRBV7-2 and TRBJ1-1, reads GAGVSQSPSNKVTEKGKDVELRCDPISGHTALYWYRQSLGQGLEFLIYFQGNSAPDKSGLPSDRFSAERTGGSVSTLTIQRTQQEDSAVYLCASPPNRGDNTEAFFGQGTRLTVV.

V gene TRBV6-6 combines with J gene TRBJ1-2; 7 bases agree with TRBD1. Looked up from germline, CDR1 is MNHNY and CDR2 is SVGAGI (reference sequence). The length of the CDR3 is 18 residues. Trimming removed 5 bases from V and 0 bases from J; junction bases left unmatched: 15. For the CDR3, the DNA is TGTGCCAGCAGTCCGCGGGACAGCCAGCGTGGAGCTAACTATGGCTACACCTTC. This sequence encodes CASSPRDSQRGANYGYTF.

This clone came up a few times. This chain links TRBV28 with TRBJ2-7; no reliable D call. The CDR3 is 13 amino acids. From germline, CDR1 is MDHEN and CDR2 SYDVKM. V shed 4 bases and J shed 4 bases, with 11 bases lying between them. Here the CDR3 reads CASSSLSGYEQYF. In DNA, the CDR3 is TGTGCCAGCAGTTCCCTCTCAGGATACGAGCAGTACTTC.

This chain connects TRBV6-5 to TRBJ2-7; D unclear. V lost 5 bases and J 3 bases, leaving 14 bases between the germline ends. Germline values: CDR1 MNHEY, CDR2 SVGAGI. CDR3 length equals 14 residues. The CDR3 here is CASSPPGGNYEQYF. Written as DNA, the CDR3 is TGTGCCAGCAGTCCCCCGGGCGGAAACTACGAGCAGTACTTC.

The chain has TRBV28 and TRBJ1-5, with D perhaps matching TRBD1 (6 bases). The CDR3 has 17 residues. Trimming took off 3 bases at V and 1 base at J, with 16 bases between the two ends. CDR1 MDHEN and CDR2 SYDVKM come from the germline V gene. CDR3 region: CASSFIGTRRSNQPQHF. DNA for the CDR3: TGTGCCAGCAGTTTTATCGGGACACGGAGAAGCAATCAGCCCCAGCATTTT. Full variable domain (remainder filled in from reference TRBV28 and TRBJ1-5): DVKVTQSSRYLVKRTGEKVFLECVQDMDHENMFWYRQDPGLGLRLIYFSYDVKMKEKGDIPEGYSVSREKKERFSLILESASTNQTSMYLCASSFIGTRRSNQPQHFGDGTRLSIL.

The chain is built from TRBV7-9 and TRBJ1-4, with D possibly TRBD1 on 6 matching bases. This CDR3 comprises 14 residues. Trimming removed 6 bases at V and 5 bases at J, with 13 bases between. Germline lookup yields CDR1 SEHNR and CDR2 FQNEAQ (reference sequence). CDR3 amino acids: CASSPTGYNEKLFF. Here the CDR3 DNA reads TGTGCCAGCAGTCCGACAGGCTACAATGAAAAACTGTTTTTT.

The genes are TRBV13 and TRBJ2-5, with TRBD1 identical over 8 bases. This CDR3 is built from 18 residues. CDR1 and CDR2 (germline): PRHDT, FYEKMQ (reference sequence). V lost 4 bases and J lost 1; bases outside the gene matches: 14. The CDR3 sequence: CASSSLTRTGRFQETQYF. CDR3 nucleotide sequence: TGTGCCAGCAGCTCGTTAACCCGGACAGGGCGCTTCCAAGAGACCCAGTACTTC.

CDR3 sequence reads: CAGQGSSGANVLTF. Written as DNA, the CDR3 is TGTGCCGGCCAGGGGAGCTCTGGGGCCAACGTCCTGACTTTC. This chain links TRBV30 with TRBJ2-6, with D possibly TRBD1 on 6 matching bases. Deletions cut 8 bases from V and 0 bases from J, with 11 bases between. This CDR3 is 14 amino acids long. The germline gives CDR1 GTSNPN, CDR2 SVGIG (reference sequence).

Only one count was recorded for this clone. The rearrangement uses TRBV6-1 and TRBJ2-1; D unresolved. This CDR3 is 15 amino acids long. Germline V gene lookup returns CDR1 MNHNS and CDR2 SASEGT. V was shortened by 1 base and J by 1 base, with 8 bases between the two germline ends. DNA for the CDR3: TGTGCCAGCAGTGAAGGGGGTCGGTCCTACAATGAGCAGTTCTTC. Its translation: CASSEGGRSYNEQFF.